One sample yielded the 15 T cell receptor beta chains listed below, sequenced in a study of T cell responses to AZD1222 COVID-19 vaccine. Assay: immunoSEQ multiplex PCR; the TCRdb copy retains only in-frame clones and omits some. Of about 73,000 clones listed, approximately 89% were seen once; the top ten hold 9.3%. The input for sequencing was peripheral blood, taken 28 days after the second AZD1222 dose. The receptors originated from an adult who received the AZD1222 COVID-19 vaccine.

This chain joins TRBV5-1 and TRBJ2-1; D may match TRBD1 or TRBD2 (5 bases each). Deletions cut 0 bases from V and 9 bases from J, with 16 bases between. This CDR3 has 15 residues. Germline CDR1 SGHRS, CDR2 YFSETQ. CDR3 region: CASSLGGTPGGEQFF. The CDR3 bases are TGCGCCAGCAGCTTGGGGGGGACCCCCGGCGGTGAGCAGTTCTTC.

This clone was observed a few times. The gene calls are TRBV18 and TRBJ1-4; the D gene is possibly TRBD1 (6 bases). This CDR3 spans 15 amino acids. Germline V gene sequence: CDR1 KGHSH, CDR2 LQKENI. With 6 bases removed from V and 0 bases from J, the gap between germline ends came to 11 bases. The CDR3 region has the DNA TGTGCCAGCTCCTTGGGGGCAGCAACTAATGAAAAACTGTTTTTT. Protein: CASSLGAATNEKLFF.

The V call is TRBV2, the J call TRBJ1-1; D not resolved. V lost 5 bases and J 0 bases, leaving 7 bases between the germline ends. The CDR3 spans 13 residues. Germline V lookup: CDR1 SNHLY, CDR2 FYNNEI. The CDR3 sequence: CASSTDMNTEAFF. CDR3 nucleotides: TGTGCCAGCAGTACAGATATGAACACTGAAGCTTTCTTT.

The count of this clone is one. The chain carries TRBV18 and TRBJ1-2; weak D call: TRBD1 (5 bases). Trimming cost V 0 bases and J 4 bases, with 12 bases left between them. CDR1 and CDR2 (germline): KGHSH, LQKENI. This CDR3 has 15 amino acids. CDR3 in amino acids: CASSPPPQGAYGYTF. CDR3 DNA: TGTGCCAGCTCACCACCCCCCCAGGGTGCCTATGGCTACACCTTC.

The rearrangement uses TRBV28 and TRBJ1-5; the match to TRBD1 covers 7 bases. This CDR3 is built from 14 residues. Germline loops: CDR1 MDHEN, CDR2 SYDVKM. With V trimmed by 7 bases and J by 7 bases, 10 bases remained unmatched. This CDR3 reads CASIQGGEQQPQHF. DNA for the CDR3: TGTGCCAGCATCCAAGGGGGCGAACAACAGCCCCAGCATTTT.

V and J are TRBV6-5 and TRBJ2-7, with 9 bases lining up with TRBD1. The length of the CDR3 is 16 residues. V shed 4 bases and J 4 bases; nucleotides not matched to a gene: 11. Germline V lookup: CDR1 MNHEY, CDR2 SVGAGI. The CDR3 here is CASSSSRTGESYEQYV. For the CDR3, the DNA is TGTGCCAGCAGTTCCTCCCGGACAGGGGAGTCTTACGAGCAGTACGTC.

This chain uses TRBV9 with TRBJ2-2; D unresolved. V was pared by 0 bases and J by 6 bases, with 6 bases between. The CDR3 has 13 residues. The germline V gene encodes CDR1 SGDLS and CDR2 YYNGEE. CDR3 sequence (DNA): TGTGCCAGCAGCGTAGGTAGGCCCGGGGAGCTGTTTTTT. Translating it yields CASSVGRPGELFF.

This clone has just a few counts. The chain carries TRBV5-8 and TRBJ2-1, with 9 bases fitting TRBD2. The CDR3 runs to 15 residues. Losses at the gene ends were 5 bases for V and 2 bases for J; bases not matched to a gene: 5. CDR1 is SGHTS, CDR2 YDEGEE, per germline. CDR3 coding DNA: TGTGCCAGCAGGGGACTAGCTAGGCCCTACAATGAGCAGTTCTTC. Its translation is CASRGLARPYNEQFF.

The CDR3 bases are TGTGCCAGCAGCTTAGATCGGGGTTGGGCCTACTACGAGCAGTACTTC. Protein product: CASSLDRGWAYYEQYF. This chain joins TRBV11-2 and TRBJ2-7; D may be TRBD2 (5 bases). Looked up from germline, CDR1 is SGHAT and CDR2 is FQNNGV. CDR3 length: 16 residues. Trimming cost V 0 bases and J 3 bases, with 15 bases left between them.

The rearrangement uses TRBV29-1 and TRBJ1-1; D not certain. Looked up from germline, CDR1 is SQVTM and CDR2 is ANQGSEA. Trimming stripped 5 bases from V and 2 bases from J, with 15 bases between. This CDR3 comprises 14 residues. In nucleotides, the CDR3 is TGCAGCGTTTCGAGTGACAACCTCAACACTGAAGCTTTCTTT. It specifies CSVSSDNLNTEAFF.

This chain joins TRBV29-1 and TRBJ2-1; D may correspond to TRBD1 or TRBD2 (5 bases each). Looked up from germline, CDR1 is SQVTM and CDR2 is ANQGSEA. The CDR3 is made up of 12 amino acids. V was cut by 2 bases and J by 6 bases, with 8 bases left in between. As DNA, the CDR3 is TGCAGCGTTGAAAGGGGACCCAATGAGCAGTTCTTC. Encoded protein: CSVERGPNEQFF.

This chain joins TRBV28 and TRBJ2-3; TRBD2 matches at 7 bases. J lost 4 bases, V lost 5 bases, and 9 bases had no gene match. Looked up from germline, CDR1 is MDHEN and CDR2 is SYDVKM. The CDR3 has 15 residues. The CDR3 DNA reads TGTGCCAGCAGTGACTACCAGAGCGGGGCAGATACGCAGTATTTT. Protein sequence: CASSDYQSGADTQYF.

The chain uses TRBV5-1 and TRBJ2-1; 8 positions agree with TRBD1. Germline V gene lookup returns CDR1 SGHRS and CDR2 YFSETQ. Trimming removed 4 bases from V and 9 bases from J; junction bases left unmatched: 12. The CDR3 extends over 15 amino acids. Written as DNA, the CDR3 is TGCGCCAGCAGCCCCCTTTGGCAGGGGGCAAGTGAGCAGTTCTTC. This sequence encodes CASSPLWQGASEQFF.

The V gene is TRBV5-1, the J gene TRBJ1-6; D not certain. CDR3 length: 16 residues. CDR1 SGHRS and CDR2 YFSETQ come from the germline V gene. V was pared by 0 bases and J by 2 bases, with 9 bases between. CDR3: CASSLGAQAYNSPLHF. Written as DNA, the CDR3 is TGCGCCAGCAGCTTGGGGGCACAAGCCTATAATTCACCCCTCCACTTT.

The chain employs TRBV5-4 and TRBJ2-5, with 13 bases lining up with TRBD2. J lost 0 bases, V lost 0 bases, and 2 bases had no gene match. The CDR3 extends over 17 amino acids. Germline CDR1 is SGHNT and CDR2 is YYREEE (reference sequence). Here the CDR3 DNA reads TGTGCCAGCAGCTTGGGGACTAGCGGGGGCTACCAAGAGACCCAGTACTTC. This encodes CASSLGTSGGYQETQYF.